These T cell receptor beta chains were read from a single sample in a study of blood T cell repertoires in COVID-19. Using immunoSEQ multiplex PCR, the repertoire was profiled, and TCRdb retains in-frame clones only, with some absent. This sample has 150,000 to 200,000 clones, with about four fifths found just once. The sequencing sample was made of peripheral blood. The receptors were gathered from a woman in her 40s with COVID-19, enrolled during active disease. The CDR3 runs from the conserved cysteine through the conserved F or W. The D gene is left open where the match is weak. Size is stated for part of the rows, as once, few or many counts, or as a class when the clone is expanded.

clone_size: NA; v_call: TRBV7-2; cdr3_length: 14; d_call: TRBD2; j_call: TRBJ2-5; cdr3_nt: TGTGCCAGCAGCTCCTTAGCGGGTAGAGAGACCCAGTACTTC; cdr3_aa: CASSSLAGRETQYF
clone_size: NA; v_call: TRBV2; cdr3_length: 15; d_call: NA; j_call: TRBJ2-1; cdr3_nt: TGTGCCAGCAGGACAAGGGGAATCCCTGGCAATGAGCAGTTCTTC; cdr3_aa: CASRTRGIPGNEQFF
clone_size: NA; v_call: TRBV28; cdr3_length: 14; d_call: NA; j_call: TRBJ1-5; cdr3_nt: TGTGCCAGCAGTTTATCCCATGCGGGTCAGCCCCAGCATTTT; cdr3_aa: CASSLSHAGQPQHF
clone_size: NA; v_call: TRBV11-3; cdr3_length: 16; d_call: NA; j_call: TRBJ1-6; cdr3_nt: TGTGCCAGCAGCGCCCAGGGTTTCACCTATAATTCACCCCTCCACTTT; cdr3_aa: CASSAQGFTYNSPLHF
clone_size: NA; v_call: TRBV19; cdr3_length: 18; d_call: TRBD1; j_call: TRBJ1-5; cdr3_nt: TGTGCCAGTAGTATAGAAGGACAGGGCTATTATAGCAATCAGCCCCAGCATTTT; cdr3_aa: CASSIEGQGYYSNQPQHF
clone_size: NA; v_call: TRBV24-1; cdr3_length: 15; d_call: TRBD1; j_call: TRBJ1-1; cdr3_nt: TGTGCCACCAGTGAAGGACAGGATAGGAACACTGAAGCTTTCTTT; cdr3_aa: CATSEGQDRNTEAFF
clone_size: NA; v_call: TRBV12-5; cdr3_length: 13; d_call: NA; j_call: TRBJ2-1; cdr3_nt: TGTGCTAGTGGTTTGCGGGGGTCGAATGAGCAGTTCTTC; cdr3_aa: CASGLRGSNEQFF
clone_size: once; v_call: TRBV3-1/TRBV3-2; cdr3_length: 14; d_call: NA; j_call: TRBJ1-6; cdr3_nt: TGTGCCAGCAGCCAAGTCGGGGATTTGTCACCCCTCCACTTT; cdr3_aa: CASSQVGDLSPLHF
clone_size: NA; v_call: TRBV14; cdr3_length: 12; d_call: NA; j_call: TRBJ1-3; cdr3_nt: TGTGCCAGCAGCCGACAGCGAAACACCATATATTTT; cdr3_aa: CASSRQRNTIYF
clone_size: NA; v_call: TRBV29-1; cdr3_length: 16; d_call: TRBD2; j_call: TRBJ2-5; cdr3_nt: TGCAGCGTTGATGGACTAGCGGCTCACGCGGGAAAGACCCAGTACTTC; cdr3_aa: CSVDGLAAHAGKTQYF
clone_size: NA; v_call: TRBV3-1/TRBV3-2; cdr3_length: 13; d_call: NA; j_call: TRBJ1-2; cdr3_nt: TGTGCCAGTCGGGACACCCTCAACTATGGCTACACCTTC; cdr3_aa: CASRDTLNYGYTF
clone_size: NA; v_call: TRBV1; cdr3_length: 16; d_call: NA; j_call: TRBJ1-2; cdr3_nt: TGCACCAGCGGAGTGAATGGGACTCCTTTATCGAATGGCTACACCTTC; cdr3_aa: CTSGVNGTPLSNGYTF
clone_size: NA; v_call: TRBV7-9; cdr3_length: 14; d_call: TRBD1; j_call: TRBJ1-2; cdr3_nt: TGTGCCAGCAGTCTTTCGACAGGGGCGGATGGCTACACCTTC; cdr3_aa: CASSLSTGADGYTF
clone_size: NA; v_call: TRBV19; cdr3_length: 13; d_call: TRBD1; j_call: TRBJ2-7; cdr3_nt: TGTGCCAGTAGTATCCGGACAGGGTTCGAGCAGTACTTC; cdr3_aa: CASSIRTGFEQYF
clone_size: once; v_call: TRBV29-1; cdr3_length: 11; d_call: NA; j_call: TRBJ1-1; cdr3_nt: TGCAGCGTTGATCTTGCGATTAAGGCTTTCTTT; cdr3_aa: CSVDLAIKAFF
clone_size: NA; v_call: TRBV6-2/TRBV6-3; cdr3_length: 16; d_call: NA; j_call: TRBJ1-6; cdr3_nt: TGTGCCAGCAGTTACTCGGGACTATCACCTAATTCACCCCTCCACTTT; cdr3_aa: CASSYSGLSPNSPLHF
clone_size: NA; v_call: TRBV9; cdr3_length: 14; d_call: NA; j_call: TRBJ2-2; cdr3_nt: TGTGCCAGCAGCGTAGCTAGTAGTACCGGGGAGCTGTTTTTT; cdr3_aa: CASSVASSTGELFF
clone_size: NA; v_call: TRBV21-1; cdr3_length: 15; d_call: NA; j_call: TRBJ2-7; cdr3_nt: TGTGCCAGCAGCAAAGTGGCAGGGATCACCTACGAGCAGTACTTC; cdr3_aa: CASSKVAGITYEQYF
clone_size: NA; v_call: TRBV7-2; cdr3_length: 15; d_call: NA; j_call: TRBJ2-1; cdr3_nt: TGTGCCAGCACCCCACCCCCAACTCTTTACAATGAGCAGTTCTTC; cdr3_aa: CASTPPPTLYNEQFF
clone_size: NA; v_call: TRBV27; cdr3_length: 21; d_call: NA; j_call: TRBJ2-3; cdr3_nt: TGTGCCAGCAGTGTAGGCCTCTTAGCGCCAAGATCTAAATGGGAGACAGATACGCAGTATTTT; cdr3_aa: CASSVGLLAPRSKWETDTQYF
clone_size: few; v_call: TRBV27; cdr3_length: 14; d_call: NA; j_call: TRBJ2-7; cdr3_nt: TGTGCCAGCAGTTTATTACCCAGGGTGGACGAGCAGTACTTC; cdr3_aa: CASSLLPRVDEQYF
clone_size: once; v_call: TRBV19; cdr3_length: 15; d_call: NA; j_call: TRBJ1-5; cdr3_nt: TGTGCCAGTAGCCAGGGTTTTGGGAGCAATCAGCCCCAGCATTTT; cdr3_aa: CASSQGFGSNQPQHF
clone_size: NA; v_call: TRBV28; cdr3_length: 14; d_call: NA; j_call: TRBJ1-2; cdr3_nt: TGTGCCAGCAGGAAGCCCACAGGGCGTCGGGGCTACACCTTC; cdr3_aa: CASRKPTGRRGYTF
clone_size: NA; v_call: TRBV6-2/TRBV6-3; cdr3_length: 13; d_call: NA; j_call: TRBJ1-2; cdr3_nt: TGTGCCAGCAGTTACCTGCACGGGGGGCAGGTCACCTTC; cdr3_aa: CASSYLHGGQVTF
clone_size: once; v_call: TRBV5-8; cdr3_length: 17; d_call: TRBD1; j_call: TRBJ1-5; cdr3_nt: TGTGCCAGCAGCTTGAACCGCAGGGGGCGGCGGGATCAGCCCCAGCATTTT; cdr3_aa: CASSLNRRGRRDQPQHF
clone_size: once; v_call: TRBV6-5; cdr3_length: 14; d_call: TRBD1; j_call: TRBJ2-1; cdr3_nt: TGTGCCAGCAGGGACAGGGGCTCCTACAATGAGCAGTTCTTC; cdr3_aa: CASRDRGSYNEQFF
clone_size: NA; v_call: TRBV7-9; cdr3_length: 14; d_call: TRBD1; j_call: TRBJ2-4; cdr3_nt: TGTGCCAGCAGCCCCCCGGACAGGGGAAACATTCAGTACTTC; cdr3_aa: CASSPPDRGNIQYF
clone_size: NA; v_call: TRBV6-5; cdr3_length: 15; d_call: TRBD1; j_call: TRBJ2-1; cdr3_nt: TGTGCCAGCCGGACAGGGGTAGTAGGCTACAATGAGCAGTTCTTC; cdr3_aa: CASRTGVVGYNEQFF
clone_size: NA; v_call: TRBV7-3; cdr3_length: 15; d_call: TRBD1; j_call: TRBJ2-5; cdr3_nt: TGTGCCAGCAGCTCGGGACAGGGGATACGAGAGACCCAGTACTTC; cdr3_aa: CASSSGQGIRETQYF
clone_size: few; v_call: TRBV24-1; cdr3_length: 14; d_call: NA; j_call: TRBJ2-2; cdr3_nt: TGTGCCACCAGGGGCGGACAAAACACCGGGGAGCTGTTTTTT; cdr3_aa: CATRGGQNTGELFF
clone_size: NA; v_call: TRBV18; cdr3_length: 13; d_call: NA; j_call: TRBJ2-5; cdr3_nt: TGTGCCAGCTCACCCCCCAGTGTAGAGACCCAGTACTTC; cdr3_aa: CASSPPSVETQYF
clone_size: NA; v_call: TRBV5-4; cdr3_length: 16; d_call: NA; j_call: TRBJ2-6; cdr3_nt: TGTGCCAGCAGCTTGGCCGGCGGGGCTGGGGCCAACGTCCTGACTTTC; cdr3_aa: CASSLAGGAGANVLTF
clone_size: NA; v_call: TRBV4-1; cdr3_length: 15; d_call: NA; j_call: TRBJ1-3; cdr3_nt: TGCGCCAGCAGCCAAGTAACCAGGGCTGGAAACACCATATATTTT; cdr3_aa: CASSQVTRAGNTIYF
clone_size: few; v_call: TRBV24-1; cdr3_length: 14; d_call: NA; j_call: TRBJ1-1; cdr3_nt: TGTGCCACCAGGTTAGGGGGAGATAACACTGAAGCTTTCTTT; cdr3_aa: CATRLGGDNTEAFF
clone_size: NA; v_call: TRBV7-3; cdr3_length: 16; d_call: TRBD1; j_call: TRBJ1-1; cdr3_nt: TGTGCCAGCAGCTCAAGGACAGGGATTAAGTACACTGAAGCTTTCTTT; cdr3_aa: CASSSRTGIKYTEAFF
clone_size: NA; v_call: TRBV3-1/TRBV3-2; cdr3_length: 14; d_call: TRBD1; j_call: TRBJ1-1; cdr3_nt: TGTGCCAGCAAGACAGGGATGATGAACACTGAAGCTTTCTTT; cdr3_aa: CASKTGMMNTEAFF
clone_size: NA; v_call: TRBV5-1; cdr3_length: 14; d_call: NA; j_call: TRBJ2-5; cdr3_nt: TGCGCCAGCACCTACAGTGGAACTTCAGAGACCCAGTACTTC; cdr3_aa: CASTYSGTSETQYF
clone_size: NA; v_call: TRBV6-2/TRBV6-3; cdr3_length: 14; d_call: NA; j_call: TRBJ2-1; cdr3_nt: TGTGCCAGCAGTTATGTCCTGGCCTCCAATGAGCAGTTCTTC; cdr3_aa: CASSYVLASNEQFF
clone_size: NA; v_call: TRBV6-1; cdr3_length: 14; d_call: NA; j_call: TRBJ1-6; cdr3_nt: TGTGCCAGCAGTGAAGACTTTAATAATTCACCCCTCCACTTT; cdr3_aa: CASSEDFNNSPLHF
clone_size: few; v_call: TRBV23-1; cdr3_length: 15; d_call: NA; j_call: TRBJ2-6; cdr3_nt: TGCGCCAGCAGTCACAACAAATCTGGGGCCAACGTCCTGACTTTC; cdr3_aa: CASSHNKSGANVLTF
clone_size: NA; v_call: TRBV30; cdr3_length: 15; d_call: NA; j_call: TRBJ1-6; cdr3_nt: TGTGCCTGGAGTGTATCATGGGGGGGCCGCTCACCCCTCCACTTT; cdr3_aa: CAWSVSWGGRSPLHF
clone_size: NA; v_call: TRBV28; cdr3_length: 14; d_call: NA; j_call: TRBJ2-1; cdr3_nt: TGTGCCAGCATCGGAGCCCTTGCCGGCAATGAGCAGTTCTTC; cdr3_aa: CASIGALAGNEQFF
clone_size: NA; v_call: TRBV19; cdr3_length: 11; d_call: NA; j_call: TRBJ1-1; cdr3_nt: TGTGCCAGTAGGCAGTACACTGAAGCTTTCTTT; cdr3_aa: CASRQYTEAFF
clone_size: few; v_call: TRBV6-5; cdr3_length: 14; d_call: TRBD2; j_call: TRBJ2-3; cdr3_nt: TGTGCCAGCAGACCGGGACTAGCATCCGATACGCAGTATTTT; cdr3_aa: CASRPGLASDTQYF
clone_size: NA; v_call: TRBV15; cdr3_length: 14; d_call: TRBD2; j_call: TRBJ2-7; cdr3_nt: TGTGCCACCAGCCAAGCGGGAGGGCCCTACGAGCAGTACTTC; cdr3_aa: CATSQAGGPYEQYF
clone_size: NA; v_call: TRBV19; cdr3_length: 12; d_call: NA; j_call: TRBJ1-2; cdr3_nt: TGTGCCAGTAGTATCGCCAGGGGAAGCTACACCTTC; cdr3_aa: CASSIARGSYTF
clone_size: NA; v_call: TRBV5-4; cdr3_length: 19; d_call: TRBD2; j_call: TRBJ2-1; cdr3_nt: TGTGCCAGCAGCTTGGCCAAACCCGGACTAGCTACGGGATACAATGAGCAGTTCTTC; cdr3_aa: CASSLAKPGLATGYNEQFF
clone_size: NA; v_call: TRBV28; cdr3_length: 15; d_call: TRBD1; j_call: TRBJ1-5; cdr3_nt: TGTGCCAGCAGAAGGACAGGGGGCATAGGCCAGCCCCAGCATTTT; cdr3_aa: CASRRTGGIGQPQHF
clone_size: few; v_call: TRBV5-4; cdr3_length: 16; d_call: NA; j_call: TRBJ1-5; cdr3_nt: TGTGCCAGCAGCTTGGGCGGTAGGGGTAGCAATCAGCCCCAGCATTTT; cdr3_aa: CASSLGGRGSNQPQHF
clone_size: NA; v_call: TRBV28; cdr3_length: 12; d_call: NA; j_call: TRBJ2-5; cdr3_nt: TGTGCCAGCAGTTATACCAGGGAGACCCAGTACTTC; cdr3_aa: CASSYTRETQYF
clone_size: NA; v_call: TRBV21-1; cdr3_length: 17; d_call: NA; j_call: TRBJ1-3; cdr3_nt: TGTGCCAGCAGCAAAGATGACAGGGCGAACACTGGAAACACCATATATTTT; cdr3_aa: CASSKDDRANTGNTIYF
clone_size: NA; v_call: TRBV10-1; cdr3_length: 14; d_call: TRBD2; j_call: TRBJ2-1; cdr3_nt: TGCGCCAGCAGTGAGAGCGGGAGGAACAATGAGCAGTTCTTC; cdr3_aa: CASSESGRNNEQFF
clone_size: NA; v_call: TRBV18; cdr3_length: 13; d_call: NA; j_call: TRBJ1-2; cdr3_nt: TGTGCCAGCTCACCAAGCCTTAACTATGGCTACACCTTC; cdr3_aa: CASSPSLNYGYTF